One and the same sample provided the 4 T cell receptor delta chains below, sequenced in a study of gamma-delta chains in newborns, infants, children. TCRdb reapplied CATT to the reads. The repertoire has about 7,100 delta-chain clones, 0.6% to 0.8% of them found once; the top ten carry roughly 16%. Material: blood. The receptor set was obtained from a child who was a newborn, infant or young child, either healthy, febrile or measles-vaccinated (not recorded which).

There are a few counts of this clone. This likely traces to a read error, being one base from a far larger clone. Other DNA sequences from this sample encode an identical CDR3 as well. CDR3 loop: CACDRLGDTDKLIF. As DNA, the CDR3 is TGTGCCTGTGACCGGTTGGGGGATACAGATAAACTCATCTTT. The rearrangement links TRDV2 to TRDJ1; 10 nucleotides match TRDD3. The CDR3 is made up of 14 amino acids. With 3 bases clipped from V and 5 bases from J, the junction kept 5 bases outside the gene matches. Germline loops: CDR1 GEAIGNYY, CDR2 EKD.

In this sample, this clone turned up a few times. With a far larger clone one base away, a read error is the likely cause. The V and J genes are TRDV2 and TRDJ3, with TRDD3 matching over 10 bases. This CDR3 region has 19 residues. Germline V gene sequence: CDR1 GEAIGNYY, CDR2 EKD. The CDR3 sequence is CACDTGGYGSSWGTRQMFF. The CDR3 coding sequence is TGTGCCTGTGACACCGGGGGATACGGGAGCTCCTGGGGCACCCGACAGATGTTTTTC.

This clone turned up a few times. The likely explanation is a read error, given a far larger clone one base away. CDR3 DNA: TGTGCCTGTAACACCGCCGGGGGATACTGGGACACCCGACAGATGTTTTTC. Translated, it gives CACNTAGGYWDTRQMFF. The rearrangement uses TRDV2 and TRDJ3; 8 positions agree with TRDD3. This CDR3 has 17 residues. CDR1 GEAIGNYY and CDR2 EKD come from the germline V gene.

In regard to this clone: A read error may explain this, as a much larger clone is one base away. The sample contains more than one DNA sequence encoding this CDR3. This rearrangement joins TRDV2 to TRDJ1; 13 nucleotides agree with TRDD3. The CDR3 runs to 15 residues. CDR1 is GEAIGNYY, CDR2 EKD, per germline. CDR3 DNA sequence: TGTGCCTGTGACTACTGGGGGATACGGACCGATAAACTCATCTTC. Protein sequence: CACDYWGIRTDKLIF.